A selection of T cell receptor beta chains follows, all from one sample in a study of cytomegalovirus exposure and HLA in healthy donors. Assay: immunoSEQ multiplex PCR; the TCRdb copy retains only in-frame clones and omits some. This table has roughly 160,000 clones, over 60% appearing once. Sequencing was performed on PBMCs. The source is a woman aged 25 to 45 in good health and CMV-seronegative. CDR3s include the opening cysteine and the closing phenylalanine or tryptophan. A D gene is named only where the DNA matches it firmly. The listing skips clone size in some rows; elsewhere it reads once, few, many or a size class.

D	J	size	V	CDR3	DNA
TRBD2	TRBJ2-2	NA	TRBV2	CASSELAANTGELFF	TGTGCCAGCAGTGAACTAGCGGCGAACACCGGGGAGCTGTTTTTT
TRBD2	TRBJ2-5	NA	TRBV7-8	CASSLGLAGRYF	TGTGCCAGCAGCTTAGGACTAGCGGGACGATACTTC
NA	TRBJ2-1	few	TRBV7-9	CASSTGLPEQFF	TGTGCCAGCAGCACGGGACTCCCGGAGCAGTTCTTC
TRBD2	TRBJ2-3	NA	TRBV10-3	CAISDQREGREDTQYF	TGTGCCATCAGTGACCAGCGGGAGGGCCGGGAAGATACGCAGTATTTT
NA	TRBJ1-1	NA	TRBV7-2	CASRKGVGMLVNTEAFF	TGTGCCAGCAGGAAAGGGGTAGGAATGTTGGTGAACACTGAAGCTTTCTTT
NA	TRBJ2-7	NA	TRBV5-1	CASSLRVSYEQYF	TGCGCCAGCAGCTTGCGGGTATCCTACGAGCAGTACTTC
NA	TRBJ1-5	once	TRBV28	CASSELESEGRQPQHF	TGTGCCAGCAGTGAACTAGAATCGGAGGGACGACAGCCCCAGCATTTT
TRBD2	TRBJ2-1	NA	TRBV9	CASSAEGLAGNEQFF	TGTGCCAGCAGCGCAGAGGGACTAGCGGGTAATGAGCAGTTCTTC
NA	TRBJ2-7	few	TRBV2	CASILSVGGQYF	TGTGCCAGCATTCTCAGTGTAGGGGGGCAGTACTTC
NA	TRBJ2-1	once	TRBV14	CASSQVLSSYNEQFF	TGTGCCAGCAGCCAAGTATTGAGCTCCTACAATGAGCAGTTCTTC
NA	TRBJ2-7	NA	TRBV7-2	CASSPGLDEQYF	TGTGCCAGCAGCCCGGGACTTGACGAGCAGTACTTC
TRBD1	TRBJ2-1	NA	TRBV4-1	CASSQGQGAYNEQFF	TGCGCCAGCAGCCAAGGTCAGGGGGCCTACAATGAGCAGTTCTTC
TRBD1	TRBJ1-1	few	TRBV5-4	CASMDRGTGTEAFF	TGTGCCAGCATGGACAGGGGAACGGGGACTGAAGCTTTCTTT
NA	TRBJ2-7	once	TRBV5-6	CASSLDRDLMGQYF	TGTGCCAGCAGCTTGGACAGGGACCTTATGGGGCAGTACTTC
TRBD1	TRBJ2-3	NA	TRBV9	CASTGQDSTDTQYF	TGTGCCAGCACCGGACAGGATTCAACAGATACGCAGTATTTT
TRBD1	TRBJ1-5	NA	TRBV30	CAWSATGNQPQHF	TGTGCCTGGAGTGCGACAGGGAATCAGCCCCAGCATTTT
NA	TRBJ2-2	NA	TRBV5-4	CASSSITKATGELFF	TGTGCCAGCAGTTCCATCACGAAAGCAACCGGGGAGCTGTTTTTT
NA	TRBJ1-4	NA	TRBV29-1	CSHNENEKLFF	TGCAGCCACAACGAAAATGAAAAACTGTTTTTT
NA	TRBJ1-3	NA	TRBV11-2	CASSLHISGNTIYF	TGTGCCAGCAGCTTACACATCTCTGGAAACACCATATATTTT
NA	TRBJ2-6	few	TRBV7-2	CASRAGANVLTF	TGTGCCAGCAGAGCAGGGGCCAACGTCCTGACTTTC
NA	TRBJ2-1	NA	TRBV9	CASSVLAESYNEQFF	TGTGCCAGCAGCGTACTTGCGGAATCCTACAATGAGCAGTTCTTC
TRBD1	TRBJ1-1	NA	TRBV6-5	CASSYSPGGSTEAFF	TGTGCCAGCAGTTATTCCCCAGGGGGGAGCACTGAAGCTTTCTTT
NA	TRBJ2-2	NA	TRBV2	CASTLDRNTGELFF	TGTGCCAGCACCCTAGACAGGAACACCGGGGAGCTGTTTTTT
NA	TRBJ2-7	NA	TRBV18	CASSSRQRNSYEQYF	TGTGCCAGCTCCTCACGACAGAGAAACTCCTACGAGCAGTACTTC
NA	TRBJ1-1	NA	TRBV30	CAWTDYNTEAFF	TGTGCCTGGACAGACTACAACACTGAAGCTTTCTTT
TRBD1	TRBJ1-1	NA	TRBV4-3	CASSQDELRGQGDTEAFF	TGCGCCAGCAGCCAAGATGAGTTACGGGGACAGGGAGACACTGAAGCTTTCTTT
TRBD1	TRBJ2-5	few	TRBV5-4	CASSPDRETQYF	TGTGCCAGCAGCCCGGACAGGGAGACCCAGTACTTC
TRBD1	TRBJ2-2	NA	TRBV5-4	CASSLVPGQGTGELFF	TGTGCCAGCAGCTTGGTTCCGGGACAGGGAACCGGGGAGCTGTTTTTT
NA	TRBJ2-7	NA	TRBV20-1	CSASSGSKQYF	TGCAGTGCTAGTTCAGGATCCAAGCAGTACTTC
TRBD1	TRBJ1-4	few	TRBV6-1	CASSEGTGNEKLFF	TGTGCCAGCAGTGAAGGGACAGGGAATGAAAAACTGTTTTTT
TRBD2	TRBJ2-7	once	TRBV15	CATSPPTSGYEQYF	TGTGCCACCAGCCCCCCAACTAGCGGCTACGAGCAGTACTTC
NA	TRBJ2-7	few	TRBV5-8	CASSLGARQSSYEQYF	TGTGCCAGCAGCTTGGGAGCCAGGCAAAGCTCCTACGAGCAGTACTTC
TRBD1	TRBJ2-5	NA	TRBV6-5	CASSYGQGAWETQYF	TGTGCCAGCAGTTACGGCCAGGGGGCTTGGGAGACCCAGTACTTC
NA	TRBJ1-1	NA	TRBV27	CASTRETEAFF	TGTGCCAGCACCCGGGAAACTGAAGCTTTCTTT
NA	TRBJ2-1	NA	TRBV11-2	CASSSGAKYNEQFF	TGTGCCAGCAGCTCGGGAGCTAAATACAATGAGCAGTTCTTC
NA	TRBJ1-2	NA	TRBV9	CASSVTTRGGYTF	TGTGCCAGCAGCGTAACTACCAGGGGTGGCTACACCTTC
TRBD1	TRBJ1-1	NA	TRBV9	CASSKHTGENTEAFF	TGTGCCAGCAGCAAACATACAGGGGAAAACACTGAAGCTTTCTTT
TRBD1	TRBJ1-3	NA	TRBV2	CASSEFGTATGNTIYF	TGTGCCAGCAGTGAGTTCGGGACAGCTACTGGAAACACCATATATTTT
TRBD2	TRBJ2-1	once	TRBV10-3	CAISEGSTSGRYNEQFF	TGTGCCATCAGTGAGGGGTCCACTAGCGGGAGATACAATGAGCAGTTCTTC
NA	TRBJ2-5	NA	TRBV7-3	CASSPKGGRKETQYF	TGTGCCAGCAGCCCTAAAGGGGGTCGAAAAGAGACCCAGTACTTC
TRBD1	TRBJ2-1	NA	TRBV5-1	CATKPGTGDYNEQFF	TGCGCCACCAAGCCCGGGACAGGTGACTACAATGAGCAGTTCTTC
TRBD2	TRBJ2-3	NA	TRBV7-6	CASSPRVAGGNTQYF	TGTGCCAGCAGCCCCCGAGTAGCGGGAGGTAATACGCAGTATTTT
TRBD1	TRBJ1-1	NA	TRBV6-1	CASSEVDRGRGEAFF	TGTGCCAGCAGTGAAGTTGACAGGGGAAGGGGCGAAGCTTTCTTT
TRBD1	TRBJ2-7	NA	TRBV7-2	CASSTRGSGTGGSEQYF	TGTGCCAGCAGCACAAGAGGGTCCGGGACAGGGGGCTCCGAGCAGTACTTC
NA	TRBJ2-7	NA	TRBV7-8	CASTDTGKVDEQYF	TGTGCCAGCACCGATACAGGGAAAGTCGACGAGCAGTACTTC
NA	TRBJ2-5	NA	TRBV29-1	CSVDSGVETQYF	TGCAGCGTTGATTCGGGGGTAGAGACCCAGTACTTC
NA	TRBJ2-1	NA	TRBV5-6	CASRIRGVGSYNEQFF	TGTGCCAGCAGGATCAGGGGAGTTGGCTCCTACAATGAGCAGTTCTTC
TRBD1	TRBJ1-1	NA	TRBV29-1	CSVVGQQNTEAFF	TGCAGCGTTGTGGGACAGCAAAACACTGAAGCTTTCTTT
TRBD2	TRBJ2-3	NA	TRBV6-8	CASSYPTPPRGGAVDTQYF	TGTGCCAGCAGTTACCCCACGCCTCCCCGCGGGGGGGCCGTAGATACGCAGTATTTT
TRBD2	TRBJ2-1	once	TRBV28	CASSLWAGGPDNEQFF	TGTGCCAGCAGTTTATGGGCGGGAGGGCCAGACAATGAGCAGTTCTTC
TRBD1	TRBJ1-1	NA	TRBV29-1	CSVKQGQGTEAFF	TGCAGCGTTAAACAGGGGCAGGGAACTGAAGCTTTCTTT
NA	TRBJ2-6	NA	TRBV29-1	CSVEDSSGANVLTF	TGCAGCGTTGAAGACAGTTCCGGGGCCAACGTCCTGACTTTC
NA	TRBJ2-7	few	TRBV4-3	CASSQDQSAHSYEQYF	TGCGCCAGCAGCCAAGATCAAAGCGCTCATTCCTACGAGCAGTACTTC